This T cell receptor (beta chain) appears in the sequencing data of a study of STAT5B mutations in CD4+ large granular lymphocyte leukemia. Trimming left V 5 bases short and J 5 bases short, with 21 bases between. The CDR3 is made up of 15 amino acids. Germline CDR1 is SQVTM and CDR2 is ANQGSEA. Original processing notes: The detection floor for productive clonotype frequency was 2.59 x 10-5. The method was immunoSEQ multiplex PCR; TCRdb's version includes in-frame clones alone and lacks a portion of them. D and trimming were read from the DNA, whereas the V and J calls and clone size are those reported in that table. Of more than 30,000 clones in the sample, about 88% were seen once. On this clone: Its antigen is still unknown.

Study-wide points: TRBV06-family usage was enriched in top patient clones (8/27) versus controls (2/35).

The TCR was taken from a human donor in good health. The sequenced sample consisted of CD4+ T cells from blood buffy coats. V usage is TRBV29-1 and J usage is TRBJ2-5, with D possibly matching TRBD1 (6 bases). The CDR3 DNA reads TGCAGCGTTAGGGTAAGACAGGACCCAGGGGAGACCCAGTACTTC. Translating it yields CSVRVRQDPGETQYF.